The 23 T cell receptor beta chains below come from one sample, sequenced in a study of shared clonotypes between healthy human individuals. TCRdb's table, derived via immunoSEQ multiplex PCR, lists solely in-frame clones and lacks some. The sample holds about 590,000 clones, around 95% seen once. Cells designated naive CD8 were CD45RO-negative and were positively selected for CCR7, with terminally differentiated effector memory CD45RA+ cells excluded. Sequenced sample: naive CD8+ T cells sorted from blood. These TCRs come from a woman in her twenties or thirties in good health.

The J gene is TRBJ1-1, the V gene TRBV9; D may be TRBD1 (5 bases). V lost 3 bases, J lost 4 bases, and 10 bases lay in between. This CDR3 comprises 13 residues. The germline gives CDR1 SGDLS, CDR2 YYNGEE. DNA for the CDR3: TGTGCCAGCAGCGCCGGGGGGGGCACTGAAGCTTTCTTT. This translates into CASSAGGGTEAFF.

The CDR3 reads CASSGRDQPNEQFF. CDR3 nucleotides: TGTGCCAGCAGTGGACGGGACCAACCGAATGAGCAGTTCTTC. J is TRBJ2-1 and V is TRBV6-6; D may match TRBD1 or TRBD2 (5 bases each). Germline CDR1 is MNHNY and CDR2 is SVGAGI (reference sequence). The CDR3 contains 14 residues. Trimming removed 5 bases at V and 7 bases at J, with 15 bases between.

V is TRBV28 and J is TRBJ1-1; TRBD1 aligns across 9 bases. Losses at the gene ends were 1 base for V and 1 base for J; bases not matched to a gene: 25. CDR3 size: 23 residues. The germline V gene encodes CDR1 MDHEN and CDR2 SYDVKM. Written as DNA, the CDR3 is TGTGCCAGCAGTTTATTTGGCCAGGCTTTCAGGGACAGGGCAAGGGTGAGGAACACTGAAGCTTTCTTT. This sequence encodes CASSLFGQAFRDRARVRNTEAFF.

The chain uses TRBV27 and TRBJ2-3; D is unclear. The CDR3 loop spans 14 amino acids. Trimming removed 0 bases at V and 4 bases at J, with 8 bases between. The V gene's germline CDR1 is MNHEY and CDR2 SMNVEV (reference sequence). The CDR3: CASSLSRTADTQYF. The CDR3 DNA sequence: TGTGCCAGCAGTTTATCGAGAACGGCAGATACGCAGTATTTT.

The J gene is TRBJ2-7, the V gene TRBV27, with D perhaps matching TRBD1 or TRBD2 (5 bases each). The V and J ends lost 5 bases and 2 bases respectively, with 22 bases between them. Germline V lookup: CDR1 MNHEY, CDR2 SMNVEV (reference sequence). The CDR3 totals 17 residues. CDR3 bases: TGTGCCAGCAGTCAAAGGGGACCCATTGCCCAGACCTACGAGCAGTACTTC. Amino acid sequence: CASSQRGPIAQTYEQYF.

On this clone itself: Since a much larger clone is just one base distant, this may be a read error. The V gene is TRBV7-2, the J gene TRBJ2-7; D is unresolved. Trimming took off 4 bases at V and 3 bases at J, with 4 bases between the two ends. The CDR3 is 11 amino acids. Germline V gene data show CDR1 as SGHTA and CDR2 as FQGNSA. CDR3 region: CASSSYYEQYF. CDR3 sequence (DNA): TGTGCCAGCAGCTCCTACTACGAGCAGTACTTC.

The chain couples TRBV29-1 to TRBJ2-7, with 11 bases lining up with TRBD2. The V segment lost 7 bases and the J segment 6 bases; nucleotides outside the gene matches: 8. Germline loops: CDR1 SQVTM, CDR2 ANQGSEA. The CDR3 has 13 amino acids. This chain's CDR3 is CSGVLAGVGEQYF. CDR3 bases: TGCAGCGGCGTACTAGCGGGAGTTGGCGAGCAGTACTTC.

The CDR3 nucleotides are TGTGCCAGCAGCTCCGAGGGTATTAGCGGGAGGGCCTCCGGGGAGCTGTTTTTT. Translating it yields CASSSEGISGRASGELFF. The J gene is TRBJ2-2, the V gene TRBV5-6; 11 bases fit TRBD2. J was trimmed by 6 bases and V by 3 bases; bases with no gene match: 13. The V gene's germline CDR1 is SGHDT and CDR2 YYEEEE. The CDR3 spans 18 residues. Complete variable domain (other parts from reference TRBV5-6 and TRBJ2-2): DAGVTQSPTHLIKTRGQQVTLRCSPKSGHDTVSWYQQALGQGPQFIFQYYEEEERQRGNFPDRFSGHQFPNYSSELNVNALLLGDSALYLCASSSEGISGRASGELFFGEGSRLTVL.

A single count supports this clone. The chain couples TRBV2 to TRBJ2-7; possible D gene TRBD2, 5 bases. Germline loops: CDR1 SNHLY, CDR2 FYNNEI. V lost 1 base, J lost 3 bases, and 13 bases lay in between. The CDR3 is 15 residues long. This CDR3 reads CASSEGGSPLYEQYF. The CDR3 DNA reads as TGTGCCAGCAGTGAAGGAGGGTCTCCTCTCTACGAGCAGTACTTC. The complete variable domain, with remaining parts taken from reference TRBV2 and TRBJ2-7, reads EPEVTQTPSHQVTQMGQEVILRCVPISNHLYFYWYRQILGQKVEFLVSFYNNEISEKSEIFDDQFSVERPDGSNFTLKIRSTKLEDSAMYFCASSEGGSPLYEQYFGPGTRLTVT.

In DNA, the CDR3 is TGTGCCAGCAGGGGACAGGGTTATGGCAATGAGCAGTTCTTC. This encodes CASRGQGYGNEQFF. V and J are TRBV9 and TRBJ2-1; 9 bases agree with TRBD1. The trim removed 5 bases at V and 6 bases at J, leaving 6 bases unmatched. Germline V gene data show CDR1 as SGDLS and CDR2 as YYNGEE. CDR3 length: 14 amino acids.

The CDR3 loop is CASSFPLAWTNEQFF. In nucleotides, the CDR3 is TGTGCCAGCAGTTTCCCACTAGCCTGGACTAATGAGCAGTTCTTC. The V call is TRBV28, the J call TRBJ2-1, with TRBD2 as a possible D gene (6 bases). Germline V CDR1 and CDR2: MDHEN, SYDVKM. V lost 3 bases and J lost 7, with 16 bases in between. The CDR3 has 15 residues.

This chain connects TRBV19 to TRBJ2-7; D ambiguous. There are 13 residues in the CDR3. Per the germline V gene, CDR1 is LNHDA and CDR2 is SQIVND (reference sequence). With 5 bases removed from V and 1 base from J, the gap between germline ends came to 9 bases. The CDR3 sequence is CASSPELSYEQYF. The CDR3 DNA follows: TGTGCCAGTAGTCCGGAGTTATCCTACGAGCAGTACTTC.

The CDR3 protein is CASSLFPRGQNYEQYF. CDR3 DNA: TGTGCCAGCAGTTTGTTCCCGAGGGGCCAAAACTACGAGCAGTACTTC. This chain links TRBV28 with TRBJ2-7, with D perhaps being TRBD1 or TRBD2 (5 bases each). The CDR3 consists of 16 residues. Looked up from germline, CDR1 is MDHEN and CDR2 is SYDVKM. The V end lost 3 bases, the J end lost 3 bases, and 18 bases lay between the germline ends.

The V and J genes are TRBV6-5 and TRBJ2-7; tentative D call: TRBD2 (5 bases). Per the germline V gene, CDR1 is MNHEY and CDR2 is SVGAGI. This CDR3 is 14 amino acids long. V was pared by 0 bases and J by 6 bases, with 12 bases between. The CDR3 region is CASSYSGVDSEQYF. The CDR3 nucleotides are TGTGCCAGCAGTTACTCGGGAGTCGACTCCGAGCAGTACTTC.

This clone was counted once. The rearrangement links TRBV5-4 to TRBJ1-5, with 9 positions matching TRBD1. V lost 4 bases and J lost 6; bases outside the gene matches: 8. The CDR3 has 15 residues. The germline V gene has CDR1 SGHNT and CDR2 YYREEE (reference sequence). CDR3 sequence: CASSPGTGSRQPQHF. As DNA, the CDR3 is TGTGCCAGCAGCCCCGGGACAGGGTCTCGTCAGCCCCAGCATTTT.

The CDR3 coding sequence is TGCGCCAGCAGTCCTTCGACAGACGCCTACGAGCAGTACTTC. The encoded protein is CASSPSTDAYEQYF. The rearrangement links TRBV5-1 to TRBJ2-7; D might be TRBD1 (5 bases). Germline loops: CDR1 SGHRS, CDR2 YFSETQ. CDR3 length: 14 amino acids. Trimming stripped 5 bases from V and 2 bases from J, with 14 bases between.

The sample holds one count of this clone. V is TRBV9 and J is TRBJ2-7; D uncertain. The CDR3 is 13 amino acids. CDR1 and CDR2 (germline): SGDLS, YYNGEE. V dropped 0 bases and J dropped 6 bases, with 10 bases sitting between them. The CDR3 region has the DNA TGTGCCAGCAGCGTAGGTAGGGCTGGCGAGCAGTACTTC. Translating it yields CASSVGRAGEQYF.

The chain is built from TRBV19 and TRBJ1-5; perhaps TRBD1 as D (5 bases). CDR3 length equals 15 residues. CDR1 is LNHDA, CDR2 SQIVND, per germline (reference sequence). Trimming stripped 7 bases from V and 0 bases from J, with 13 bases between. In DNA form, the CDR3 reads TGTGCCAGTACCGACGACAGATATAGCAATCAGCCCCAGCATTTT. This codes for CASTDDRYSNQPQHF.

This clone came up once. This chain joins TRBV13 and TRBJ2-5; 13 nucleotides line up with TRBD2. The CDR3 runs to 17 residues. CDR1 PRHDT and CDR2 FYEKMQ come from the germline V gene (reference sequence). The ends lost 5 bases at V and 5 bases at J; junction bases unmatched: 11. The CDR3 bases are TGTGCCAGCAGCACCCAGACTAGCGGGAGGTTAAGGGAGACCCAGTACTTC. Its translation: CASSTQTSGRLRETQYF.

The gene calls are TRBV2 and TRBJ2-7; 7 bases match TRBD1. The CDR3 loop spans 15 amino acids. Germline values: CDR1 SNHLY, CDR2 FYNNEI. Trimming removed 4 bases from V and 2 bases from J; junction bases left unmatched: 8. CDR3 DNA sequence: TGTGCCAGCAGTGGACAGGGAGTCGAACCCTACGAGCAGTACTTC. Its translation: CASSGQGVEPYEQYF.

CDR3 protein: CASSDLTGKSSYEQYF. CDR3 nucleotides: TGTGCCAGCAGTGATCTGACAGGGAAGTCTTCCTACGAGCAGTACTTC. The chain has TRBV6-1 and TRBJ2-7, with TRBD1 matching 7 bases. Germline lookup yields CDR1 MNHNS and CDR2 SASEGT. This CDR3 has 16 residues. The V and J ends lost 3 bases and 1 base, in that order; junction bases with no gene match: 9.

The chain recombines TRBV6-5 with TRBJ1-1; possibly TRBD1 for D (5 bases). Trimming removed 0 bases from V and 1 base from J, with 9 bases in between. From germline, CDR1 is MNHEY and CDR2 SVGAGI. The CDR3 loop spans 15 amino acids. The CDR3 loop is CASSYSSGPNTEAFF. Written as DNA, the CDR3 is TGTGCCAGCAGTTACTCATCAGGGCCGAACACTGAAGCTTTCTTT.

This rearrangement joins TRBV4-1 to TRBJ2-7, with no clear D. The CDR3 contains 13 residues. Deletions cut 4 bases from V and 0 bases from J, with 7 bases between. Germline assignment: CDR1 MGHRA and CDR2 YSYEKL. CDR3 residues: CASSPASSYEQYF. DNA of the CDR3: TGCGCCAGCAGCCCCGCCAGCTCCTACGAGCAGTACTTC.